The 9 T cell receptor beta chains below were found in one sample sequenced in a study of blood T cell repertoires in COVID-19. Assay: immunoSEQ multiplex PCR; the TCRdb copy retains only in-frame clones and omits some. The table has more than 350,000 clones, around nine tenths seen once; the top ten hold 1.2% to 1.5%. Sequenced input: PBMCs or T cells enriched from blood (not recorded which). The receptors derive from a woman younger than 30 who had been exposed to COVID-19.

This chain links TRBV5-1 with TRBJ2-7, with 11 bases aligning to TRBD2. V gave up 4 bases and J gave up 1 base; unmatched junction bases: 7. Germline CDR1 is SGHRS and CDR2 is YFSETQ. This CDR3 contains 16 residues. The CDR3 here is CASSLRTSGLSYEQYF. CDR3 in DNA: TGCGCCAGCAGCCTTAGGACTAGCGGGCTATCCTACGAGCAGTACTTC.

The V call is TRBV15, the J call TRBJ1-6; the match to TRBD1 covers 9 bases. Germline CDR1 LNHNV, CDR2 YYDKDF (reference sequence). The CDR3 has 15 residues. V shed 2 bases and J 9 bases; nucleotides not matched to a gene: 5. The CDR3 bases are TGTGCCACCAGCAGATCTGGGGACAGGGCTTCACCCCTCCACTTT. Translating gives CATSRSGDRASPLHF.

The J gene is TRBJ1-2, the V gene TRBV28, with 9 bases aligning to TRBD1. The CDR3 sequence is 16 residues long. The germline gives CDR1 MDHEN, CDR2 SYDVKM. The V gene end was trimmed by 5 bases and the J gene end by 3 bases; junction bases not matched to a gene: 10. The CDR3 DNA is TGTGCCAGCAGTCCTCCCGGGACAGGGTTTGACTATGGCTACACCTTC. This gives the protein CASSPPGTGFDYGYTF.

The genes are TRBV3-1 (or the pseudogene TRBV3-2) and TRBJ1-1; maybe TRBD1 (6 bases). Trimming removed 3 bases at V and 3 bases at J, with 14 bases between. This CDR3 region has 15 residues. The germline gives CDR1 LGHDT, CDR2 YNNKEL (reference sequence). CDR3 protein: CASSQGDRLDTEAFF. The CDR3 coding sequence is TGTGCCAGCAGCCAGGGTGACAGGCTGGACACTGAAGCTTTCTTT.

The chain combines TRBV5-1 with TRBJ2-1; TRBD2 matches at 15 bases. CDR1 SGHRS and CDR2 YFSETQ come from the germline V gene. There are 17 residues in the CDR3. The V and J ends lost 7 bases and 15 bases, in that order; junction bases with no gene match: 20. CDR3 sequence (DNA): TGCGCCAGCTCGAAAGACGCGCACGGACTAGCGGGAGGGGCGCGGTTCTTC. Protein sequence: CASSKDAHGLAGGARFF.

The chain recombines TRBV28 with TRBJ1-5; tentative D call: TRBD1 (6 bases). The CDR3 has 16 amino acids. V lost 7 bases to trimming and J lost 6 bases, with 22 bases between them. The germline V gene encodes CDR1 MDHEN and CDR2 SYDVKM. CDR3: CASTPFRQALGQPQHF. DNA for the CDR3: TGTGCCAGCACCCCCTTCCGACAGGCCCTAGGTCAGCCCCAGCATTTT. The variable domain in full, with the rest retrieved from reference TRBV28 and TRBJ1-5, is DVKVTQSSRYLVKRTGEKVFLECVQDMDHENMFWYRQDPGLGLRLIYFSYDVKMKEKGDIPEGYSVSREKKERFSLILESASTNQTSMYLCASTPFRQALGQPQHFGDGTRLSIL.

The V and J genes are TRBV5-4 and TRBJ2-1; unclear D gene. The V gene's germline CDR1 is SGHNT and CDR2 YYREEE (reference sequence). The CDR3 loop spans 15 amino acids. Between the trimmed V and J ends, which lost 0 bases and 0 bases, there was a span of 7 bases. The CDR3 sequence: CASSLGSSSYNEQFF. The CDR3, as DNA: TGTGCCAGCAGCTTGGGCTCGAGCTCCTACAATGAGCAGTTCTTC.

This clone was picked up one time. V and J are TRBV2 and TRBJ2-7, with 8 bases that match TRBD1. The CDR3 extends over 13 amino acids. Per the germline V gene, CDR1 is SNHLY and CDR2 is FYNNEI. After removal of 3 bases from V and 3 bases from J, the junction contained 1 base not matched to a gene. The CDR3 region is CASSEGQVYEQYF. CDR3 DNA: TGTGCCAGCAGTGAGGGACAGGTCTACGAGCAGTACTTC.

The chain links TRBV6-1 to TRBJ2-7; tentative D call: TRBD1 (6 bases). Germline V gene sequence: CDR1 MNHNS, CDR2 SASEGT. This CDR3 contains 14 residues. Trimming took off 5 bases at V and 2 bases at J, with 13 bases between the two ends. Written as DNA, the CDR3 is TGTGCCAGCAGTTTGGCCAGGGGTACCTACGAGCAGTACTTC. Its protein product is CASSLARGTYEQYF.